A selection of T cell receptor beta chains follows, all from one sample in a study of blood T cells in healthy people across ages. TCRdb re-derived calls from the 5' RACE reads in MiXCR, one entry per CDR3 protein. The repertoire holds fewer than 900,000 distinct CDR3 sequences, with about half as singletons. The sample taken for sequencing was blood. The source is a woman aged 55-69 years in good health. The CDR3 runs from the conserved cysteine through the conserved F or W.

V	length	J	CDR3
TRBV6-5	14	TRBJ2-5	CASSVLGADGEQYF
TRBV12-3/TRBV12-4	16	TRBJ1-5	CTSSSYGTGGDQPQHF
TRBV20-1	15	TRBJ1-1	CSARGAKGNSAEAFF
TRBV25-1	15	TRBJ1-2	CASTATTTAHYGYTF
TRBV12-3/TRBV12-4	13	TRBJ2-1	CASRLAGSNEQFF
TRBV5-5	15	TRBJ2-7	CASSLSPDGLYEQYF
TRBV6-2/TRBV6-3	15	TRBJ2-3	CASSPHRTITDTQYF
TRBV9	14	TRBJ2-5	CASSVGLEGGEQYF
TRBV12-3/TRBV12-4	13	TRBJ1-2	CVSRQTEAYGYTF
TRBV12-3/TRBV12-4	14	TRBJ1-2	CASSRSGPIYGYTF
TRBV20-1	15	TRBJ2-1	CSARVVAGAYNEQFF
TRBV3-1	14	TRBJ1-5	CASSPRPKYQPQHF
TRBV7-2	14	TRBJ1-1	CVSSPGTGYTEAFF
TRBV20-1	18	TRBJ2-3	CSANPGLAGGPITDTQYF
TRBV18	13	TRBJ2-1	CASSPPVDGEQFF
TRBV7-6	16	TRBJ2-4	CASSLDPPGTRGIQYF
TRBV20-1	15	TRBJ2-7	CSARNPRGPLSEQYF